The sequence of this T cell receptor beta chain was determined in a study of blood T cell repertoires in COVID-19. Study summary: Spain, Italy and the United States supplied samples that represented acute and convalescent COVID-19. PBMCs, B-cell-depleted T cells, or T cells provided the cDNA or gDNA that made up the material.

In the authors' workflow: Estimation of nucleated cell counts relied on the amplification of reference gene primers. The repertoire was sequenced with immunoSEQ multiplex PCR; TCRdb's copy has only in-frame clones and lacks some. The V and J calls and the clone size are those of that table, but D and trimming were determined from the DNA. The sample records 250,000 to 350,000 clones, roughly nine tenths being singletons. CDR3 length: 15 amino acids. Germline V gives CDR1 SGDLS, CDR2 YYNGEE. After removal of 0 bases from V and 3 bases from J, the junction contained 3 bases not matched to a gene. Seattle's enrolled individuals joined amid active infection and were then monitored longitudinally.

This TCR derives from a woman under 40 with COVID-19, enrolled during active disease. The chain combines TRBV9 with TRBJ2-1, with 7 bases that match TRBD2. The source material was peripheral blood. For the CDR3, the DNA is TGTGCCAGCAGCGTAGGGCTAGCGGACTACAATGAGCAGTTCTTC. It is translated as CASSVGLADYNEQFF.